The rows below give T cell receptor beta chains drawn from one sample of a study of graft-versus-host responses after intestinal transplantation. What these receptors recognize is not known. The table came from immunoSEQ multiplex PCR; TCRdb's copy has only in-frame clones and leaves some out. The data contain over 65,000 clones, around 93% of them singletons. Sequenced material: unstimulated CD8+ T cells sorted from spleen or lymph node cells, taken before transplant. The receptors originated from a human donor who was the organ donor for an intestinal transplant. CDR3s include the opening cysteine and the closing phenylalanine or tryptophan. D genes are given only for firm matches. Size tells how often a clone was seen (once, few, many) or the class of an expanded clone, and some rows leave it out.

D gene: -; J gene: TRBJ2-7; clone size: -; V gene: TRBV10-3; CDR3 protein: CAISESAQSYEQYF; CDR3 DNA: TGTGCCATCAGTGAGTCAGCTCAATCCTACGAGCAGTACTTC
D gene: TRBD2; J gene: TRBJ2-5; clone size: once; V gene: TRBV7-2; CDR3 protein: CASSLTLLAGEETQYF; CDR3 DNA: TGTGCCAGCAGCTTAACCCTACTAGCGGGGGAGGAGACCCAGTACTTC
D gene: -; J gene: TRBJ2-7; clone size: -; V gene: TRBV6-1; CDR3 protein: CASSVADEQYF; CDR3 DNA: TGTGCCAGCAGTGTAGCGGACGAGCAGTACTTC
D gene: -; J gene: TRBJ2-7; clone size: -; V gene: TRBV7-9; CDR3 protein: CASSQSEVTVSSYEQYF; CDR3 DNA: TGTGCCAGCAGCCAGAGTGAGGTTACAGTAAGCTCCTACGAGCAGTACTTC
D gene: TRBD2; J gene: TRBJ2-7; clone size: -; V gene: TRBV11-3; CDR3 protein: CASSYSGLSYEQYF; CDR3 DNA: TGTGCCAGCAGCTATAGCGGGCTCTCCTACGAGCAGTACTTC
D gene: -; J gene: TRBJ2-3; clone size: -; V gene: TRBV5-1; CDR3 protein: CASDSDTDTQYF; CDR3 DNA: TGCGCCAGCGACTCGGACACAGATACGCAGTATTTT
D gene: -; J gene: TRBJ2-7; clone size: few; V gene: TRBV19; CDR3 protein: CASSVGLNLYEQYF; CDR3 DNA: TGTGCCAGTAGTGTGGGACTGAACCTATACGAGCAGTACTTC
D gene: -; J gene: TRBJ1-1; clone size: -; V gene: TRBV18; CDR3 protein: CASSPWRRIMNTEAFF; CDR3 DNA: TGTGCCAGCTCACCGTGGCGGCGGATCATGAACACTGAAGCTTTCTTT
D gene: -; J gene: TRBJ1-4; clone size: once; V gene: TRBV4-1; CDR3 protein: CASSPTGTDNEKLFF; CDR3 DNA: TGCGCCAGCAGCCCGACCGGGACGGATAATGAAAAACTGTTTTTT
D gene: TRBD1; J gene: TRBJ2-7; clone size: -; V gene: TRBV29-1; CDR3 protein: CSVGGTGYEQYF; CDR3 DNA: TGCAGCGTTGGGGGGACAGGGTACGAGCAGTACTTC
D gene: TRBD1; J gene: TRBJ1-2; clone size: -; V gene: TRBV5-1; CDR3 protein: CASSSGTGWPGYTF; CDR3 DNA: TGCGCCAGCAGCTCCGGGACAGGGTGGCCTGGCTACACCTTC
D gene: -; J gene: TRBJ1-2; clone size: -; V gene: TRBV7-9; CDR3 protein: CASSLVGQPEENGYTF; CDR3 DNA: TGTGCCAGCAGCTTAGTCGGACAGCCCGAGGAGAATGGCTACACCTTC
D gene: TRBD2; J gene: TRBJ2-1; clone size: -; V gene: TRBV27; CDR3 protein: CASSLTSGGFYNEQFF; CDR3 DNA: TGTGCCAGCAGCTTGACTAGCGGGGGCTTCTACAATGAGCAGTTCTTC
D gene: -; J gene: TRBJ1-1; clone size: once; V gene: TRBV30; CDR3 protein: CACKDSPEAFF; CDR3 DNA: TGTGCCTGCAAGGACAGCCCAGAAGCTTTCTTT
D gene: TRBD2; J gene: TRBJ2-7; clone size: -; V gene: TRBV4-1; CDR3 protein: CASSLRGGRYEQYF; CDR3 DNA: TGCGCCAGCAGCCTACGGGGGGGCCGCTACGAGCAGTACTTC
D gene: TRBD2; J gene: TRBJ2-1; clone size: -; V gene: TRBV11-3; CDR3 protein: CASSSRSGSYEQFF; CDR3 DNA: TGTGCCAGCAGCTCTCGTAGCGGGAGCTATGAGCAGTTCTTC
D gene: TRBD1; J gene: TRBJ1-1; clone size: once; V gene: TRBV28; CDR3 protein: CASSSRQGYLATEAFF; CDR3 DNA: TGTGCCAGCAGCTCTCGACAGGGTTATTTGGCCACTGAAGCTTTCTTT
D gene: -; J gene: TRBJ2-5; clone size: -; V gene: TRBV7-9; CDR3 protein: CASSLSFGVGETQYF; CDR3 DNA: TGTGCCAGCAGCTTATCCTTTGGTGTCGGGGAGACCCAGTACTTC
D gene: -; J gene: TRBJ2-3; clone size: -; V gene: TRBV19; CDR3 protein: CATTTLSSSTDTQYF; CDR3 DNA: TGTGCCACCACGACTCTTTCTTCTAGCACAGATACGCAGTATTTT
D gene: TRBD1; J gene: TRBJ1-2; clone size: -; V gene: TRBV5-4; CDR3 protein: CASSPAPGQETNYGYTF; CDR3 DNA: TGTGCCAGCAGCCCGGCCCCTGGACAGGAAACTAACTATGGCTACACCTTC
D gene: -; J gene: TRBJ2-7; clone size: -; V gene: TRBV6-5; CDR3 protein: CASSQAGTNSYEQYF; CDR3 DNA: TGTGCCAGCAGCCAAGCCGGGACCAATTCCTACGAGCAGTACTTC
D gene: TRBD1; J gene: TRBJ2-2; clone size: -; V gene: TRBV19; CDR3 protein: CASRPEHGTGTGELFF; CDR3 DNA: TGTGCCAGTAGGCCCGAACACGGGACAGGGACCGGGGAGCTGTTTTTT
D gene: -; J gene: TRBJ1-3; clone size: -; V gene: TRBV30; CDR3 protein: CAWSDVDGGEGNTIYF; CDR3 DNA: TGTGCCTGGAGTGACGTTGACGGGGGAGAAGGAAACACCATATATTTT
D gene: TRBD1; J gene: TRBJ1-2; clone size: -; V gene: TRBV6-5; CDR3 protein: CASSYMGQPNYGYTF; CDR3 DNA: TGTGCCAGCAGTTACATGGGACAGCCAAACTATGGCTACACCTTC
D gene: -; J gene: TRBJ1-5; clone size: -; V gene: TRBV6-5; CDR3 protein: CASSNLGQPQHF; CDR3 DNA: TGTGCCAGCAGCAACCTTGGTCAGCCCCAGCATTTT
D gene: -; J gene: TRBJ2-7; clone size: -; V gene: TRBV14; CDR3 protein: CASSQGQALGGYYEQYF; CDR3 DNA: TGTGCCAGCAGCCAAGGACAGGCGCTCGGAGGGTACTACGAGCAGTACTTC
D gene: -; J gene: TRBJ2-3; clone size: -; V gene: TRBV6-1; CDR3 protein: CASSERVLTDTQYF; CDR3 DNA: TGTGCCAGCAGTGAACGTGTTTTGACAGATACGCAGTATTTT
D gene: TRBD2; J gene: TRBJ2-1; clone size: -; V gene: TRBV4-1; CDR3 protein: CASSQGSSSGWSSYNEQFF; CDR3 DNA: TGCGCCAGCAGCCAAGGGAGCTCTAGCGGGTGGAGCTCCTACAATGAGCAGTTCTTC
D gene: -; J gene: TRBJ2-7; clone size: once; V gene: TRBV19; CDR3 protein: CASSYGGAYEQYF; CDR3 DNA: TGTGCCAGTAGTTATGGAGGGGCCTACGAGCAGTACTTC
D gene: TRBD2; J gene: TRBJ2-5; clone size: -; V gene: TRBV7-2; CDR3 protein: CASSLVPSGGGETQYF; CDR3 DNA: TGTGCCAGCAGCTTAGTGCCTAGCGGGGGCGGAGAGACCCAGTACTTC
D gene: -; J gene: TRBJ2-3; clone size: -; V gene: TRBV11-3; CDR3 protein: CASSSPPAVPTDTQYF; CDR3 DNA: TGTGCCAGCAGCTCCCCCCCGGCAGTGCCCACAGATACGCAGTATTTT
D gene: -; J gene: TRBJ2-6; clone size: -; V gene: TRBV9; CDR3 protein: CASSLQDSRKEANVLTF; CDR3 DNA: TGTGCCAGCAGCTTGCAGGACAGCCGGAAAGAGGCCAACGTCCTGACTTTC
D gene: -; J gene: TRBJ1-1; clone size: -; V gene: TRBV11-3; CDR3 protein: CASSYGVEAFF; CDR3 DNA: TGTGCCAGCAGCTACGGAGTCGAAGCTTTCTTT
D gene: -; J gene: TRBJ1-1; clone size: -; V gene: TRBV19; CDR3 protein: CASSIFDQTEAFF; CDR3 DNA: TGTGCCAGTAGTATCTTTGACCAAACTGAAGCTTTCTTT
D gene: -; J gene: TRBJ1-3; clone size: -; V gene: TRBV19; CDR3 protein: CASSGGVLTGNTIYF; CDR3 DNA: TGTGCCAGTAGTGGGGGGGTCCTTACTGGAAACACCATATATTTT
D gene: TRBD1; J gene: TRBJ2-4; clone size: few; V gene: TRBV7-2; CDR3 protein: CASSPRGQGVDIQYF; CDR3 DNA: TGTGCCAGCAGCCCGAGGGGACAGGGGGTAGACATTCAGTACTTC
D gene: TRBD2; J gene: TRBJ2-1; clone size: -; V gene: TRBV10-1; CDR3 protein: CASEKLSGSSYNEQFF; CDR3 DNA: TGCGCCAGCGAAAAACTGAGCGGGAGCTCCTACAATGAGCAGTTCTTC
D gene: -; J gene: TRBJ1-4; clone size: -; V gene: TRBV27; CDR3 protein: CASSLSGVGREKLFF; CDR3 DNA: TGTGCCAGCAGTTTATCGGGGGTCGGACGGGAAAAACTGTTTTTT
D gene: TRBD1; J gene: TRBJ1-3; clone size: -; V gene: TRBV5-4; CDR3 protein: CASSLGQGARNTIYF; CDR3 DNA: TGTGCCAGCAGCTTGGGACAGGGTGCGCGTAACACCATATATTTT
D gene: TRBD1; J gene: TRBJ1-4; clone size: -; V gene: TRBV27; CDR3 protein: CASSSGQGSTNEKLFF; CDR3 DNA: TGTGCCAGCAGTTCCGGACAGGGGTCTACTAATGAAAAACTGTTTTTT
D gene: TRBD1; J gene: TRBJ2-5; clone size: -; V gene: TRBV7-9; CDR3 protein: CASSLEGQGPRETQYF; CDR3 DNA: TGTGCCAGCAGCTTAGAAGGACAGGGACCAAGAGAGACCCAGTACTTC
D gene: -; J gene: TRBJ1-3; clone size: -; V gene: TRBV28; CDR3 protein: CASSSYGSGNTIYF; CDR3 DNA: TGTGCCAGCAGTTCCTACGGGTCTGGAAACACCATATATTTT
D gene: -; J gene: TRBJ1-2; clone size: -; V gene: TRBV7-2; CDR3 protein: CASSLDPGLNYGYTF; CDR3 DNA: TGTGCCAGCAGCTTAGATCCGGGACTAAACTATGGCTACACCTTC
D gene: -; J gene: TRBJ2-1; clone size: -; V gene: TRBV7-9; CDR3 protein: CASSLEEGGPLSYNEQFF; CDR3 DNA: TGTGCCAGCAGCTTAGAGGAGGGAGGCCCTCTATCCTACAATGAGCAGTTCTTC
D gene: TRBD2; J gene: TRBJ2-1; clone size: -; V gene: TRBV10-2; CDR3 protein: CASSEVPSGYNEQFF; CDR3 DNA: TGCGCCAGCAGTGAGGTGCCTAGCGGCTACAATGAGCAGTTCTTC
D gene: -; J gene: TRBJ1-1; clone size: -; V gene: TRBV4-1; CDR3 protein: CASSRTSLDTEAFF; CDR3 DNA: TGCGCCAGCAGCCGCACCTCTCTTGACACTGAAGCTTTCTTT
D gene: -; J gene: TRBJ1-5; clone size: -; V gene: TRBV6-1; CDR3 protein: CASSPTRFSNQPQHF; CDR3 DNA: TGTGCCAGCAGCCCGACACGGTTCAGCAATCAGCCCCAGCATTTT
D gene: -; J gene: TRBJ2-1; clone size: -; V gene: TRBV5-5; CDR3 protein: CASSLSRAAYNEQFF; CDR3 DNA: TGTGCCAGCAGCTTGTCCAGGGCGGCCTACAATGAGCAGTTCTTC
D gene: TRBD2; J gene: TRBJ2-7; clone size: -; V gene: TRBV27; CDR3 protein: CASSLRGLAGNYEQYF; CDR3 DNA: TGTGCCAGCAGTTTACGGGGACTAGCGGGCAACTACGAGCAGTACTTC